Shown below are 14 T cell receptor beta chains from a single sample sequenced in a study of OX40 agonist ivuxolimab in advanced cancers. TCRdb keeps only in-frame clones here, not all; method: immunoSEQ multiplex PCR. In the table there are about 96,000 clones, less than 95% of which are singletons. The source was CD4+ or CD8+ T cells sorted from blood, collected in a trial of the OX40 agonist ivuxolimab. The receptors were sampled from an adult with an advanced solid tumor such as melanoma, head and neck, liver or kidney cancer.

This clone was recorded a few times. The V gene is TRBV19, the J gene TRBJ1-5; 8 nucleotides match TRBD1. V shed 5 bases and J 6 bases; nucleotides not matched to a gene: 3. The CDR3 runs 13 residues. The V gene's germline CDR1 is LNHDA and CDR2 SQIVND (reference sequence). The chain's CDR3 is CASSLTGGQPQHF. In DNA, the CDR3 is TGTGCCAGTAGTCTCACAGGGGGTCAGCCCCAGCATTTT.

The V call is TRBV4-2, the J call TRBJ2-7, with 15 positions matching TRBD2. CDR3 length: 17 residues. CDR1 is LGHNA, CDR2 YNFKEQ, per germline. V shed 2 bases and J 5 bases; nucleotides not matched to a gene: 7. CDR3 protein: CASSQSSGLAGGHEQYF. The DNA for the CDR3 is TGTGCCAGCAGCCAATCCTCCGGACTAGCGGGAGGGCACGAGCAGTACTTC.

The chain uses TRBV6-6 and TRBJ2-1; TRBD1 matches at 7 bases. The CDR3 loop spans 13 amino acids. V lost 4 bases to trimming and J lost 10 bases; unmatched junction nucleotides: 7. Germline assignment: CDR1 MNHNY and CDR2 SVGAGI (reference sequence). Written as DNA, the CDR3 is TGTGCCAGCAGTTCGACAGGGCCAGGGGAGCAGTTCTTC. Its protein product is CASSSTGPGEQFF.

This chain connects TRBV5-4 to TRBJ2-5; TRBD2 matches at 7 bases. V was clipped by 4 bases and J by 4 bases; unmatched bases: 7. The CDR3 consists of 14 residues. Per the germline V gene, CDR1 is SGHNT and CDR2 is YYREEE (reference sequence). The CDR3 here is CASSRGGSTETQYF. CDR3 coding DNA: TGTGCCAGCAGCCGGGGCGGGAGTACAGAGACCCAGTACTTC.

The genes are TRBV10-3 and TRBJ2-2; D unclear. CDR3 size: 14 residues. From germline, CDR1 is ENHRY and CDR2 SYGVKD. The ends were cut back, 3 bases at V and 2 bases at J, with 7 bases in the middle. The CDR3, as DNA: TGTGCCATCAGTGAAGTAAGAAACACCGGGGAGCTGTTTTTT. Translation: CAISEVRNTGELFF.

The V and J genes are TRBV11-1 and TRBJ1-2; a possible D gene is TRBD1 (5 bases). CDR3 length equals 14 residues. With 5 bases removed from V and 0 bases from J, the gap between germline ends came to 10 bases. The germline V gene has CDR1 SGHAT and CDR2 FQDESV (reference sequence). CDR3 bases: TGTGCCAGCAGCGAGACAGTTACTAACTATGGCTACACCTTC. Translated: CASSETVTNYGYTF. The full variable domain, its missing parts supplied by reference TRBV11-1 and TRBJ1-2, is EAEVAQSPRYKITEKSQAVAFWCDPISGHATLYWYRQILGQGPELLVQFQDESVVDDSQLPKDRFSAERLKGVDSTLKIQPAELGDSAMYLCASSETVTNYGYTFGSGTRLTVV.

J is TRBJ1-5 and V is TRBV5-4; the match to TRBD1 covers 7 bases. Looked up from germline, CDR1 is SGHNT and CDR2 is YYREEE (reference sequence). This CDR3 comprises 14 residues. J lost 1 base, V lost 4 bases, and 2 bases had no gene match. In DNA, the CDR3 is TGTGCCAGCAGCATGGACAGGAGCAATCAGCCCCAGCATTTT. It specifies CASSMDRSNQPQHF.

The J gene is TRBJ2-6, the V gene TRBV4-1; TRBD1 matches 7 bases. The CDR3 loop spans 16 amino acids. Per germline, CDR1 MGHRA and CDR2 YSYEKL. V lost 6 bases to trimming and J lost 0 bases; unmatched junction nucleotides: 5. CDR3 protein: CASRKGATSGANVLTF. The CDR3 nucleotides read TGCGCCAGCAGGAAGGGGGCGACCTCTGGGGCCAACGTCCTGACTTTC.

Concerning this clone itself: At one of its ends the junction is not consistent with the germline gene, which may arise from a read error. The CDR3 bases are TGTGCTAGCAGCTTAAACTCTTTGGGGAATGAGCAGTTCTTC. Encoded protein: CASSLNSLGNEQFF. V usage is TRBV7-7 and J usage is TRBJ2-1; the D is unclear. The CDR3 has 14 amino acids. Germline V CDR1 and CDR2: SSHAT, FNYEAQ (reference sequence).

The rearrangement joins TRBV6-1 to TRBJ2-3; tentative D call: TRBD2 (5 bases). This CDR3 contains 14 residues. The V gene lost 7 bases and the J gene lost 7 bases, with 18 bases spanning the gap. Germline values: CDR1 MNHNS, CDR2 SASEGT. DNA of the CDR3: TGTGCCAGCATTCCCAGAGAGGGCCGGAATACGCAGTATTTT. Translated: CASIPREGRNTQYF.

The V gene is TRBV6-6, the J gene TRBJ2-1, with TRBD1 matching over 10 bases. Trimming cost V 6 bases and J 4 bases; bases outside gene matches: 9. This CDR3 comprises 16 residues. Germline CDR1 is MNHNY and CDR2 is SVGAGI (reference sequence). The CDR3 DNA reads as TGTGCCAGCAGAAGTCATGGACAGGGGGAATACAATGAGCAGTTCTTC. Protein product: CASRSHGQGEYNEQFF.

The V gene is TRBV21-1, the J gene TRBJ2-2; the DNA was not compared with TRBD2, the D call given in the table. TRBV21-1 is shown as a pseudogene. The CDR3 sequence is 16 residues long. CDR3 protein: CASSTGTFYKPGELFF. The CDR3 DNA reads as TGTGCCAGCAGCACCGGTACCTTCTATAAACCCGGGGAGCTGTTTTTT.

V usage is TRBV11-2 and J usage is TRBJ2-7; 8 bases line up with TRBD1. J lost 2 bases, V lost 5 bases, and 5 bases had no gene match. Looked up from germline, CDR1 is SGHAT and CDR2 is FQNNGV. This CDR3 has 14 residues. The CDR3 region is CASSPQTGAYEQYF. The CDR3 nucleotides read TGTGCCAGCAGCCCCCAGACAGGGGCCTACGAGCAGTACTTC.

The chain joins TRBV7-9 to TRBJ2-1, with D perhaps matching TRBD2 (5 bases). Trimming cost V 0 bases and J 2 bases, with 14 bases left between them. This CDR3 contains 17 residues. From germline, CDR1 is SEHNR and CDR2 FQNEAQ (reference sequence). The chain's CDR3 is CASSLATGGLPYNEQFF. CDR3 coding DNA: TGTGCCAGCAGCTTAGCGACCGGAGGACTCCCCTACAATGAGCAGTTCTTC.